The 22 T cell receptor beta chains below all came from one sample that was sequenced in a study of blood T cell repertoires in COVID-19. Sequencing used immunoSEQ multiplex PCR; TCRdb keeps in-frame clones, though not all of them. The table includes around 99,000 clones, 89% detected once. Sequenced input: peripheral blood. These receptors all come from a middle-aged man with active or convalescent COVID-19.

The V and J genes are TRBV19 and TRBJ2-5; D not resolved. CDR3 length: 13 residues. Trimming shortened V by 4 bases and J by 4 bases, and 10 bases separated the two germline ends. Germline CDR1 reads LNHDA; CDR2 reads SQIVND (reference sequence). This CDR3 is CASSTLVAETQYF. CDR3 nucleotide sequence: TGTGCCAGTAGTACCCTTGTAGCAGAGACCCAGTACTTC.

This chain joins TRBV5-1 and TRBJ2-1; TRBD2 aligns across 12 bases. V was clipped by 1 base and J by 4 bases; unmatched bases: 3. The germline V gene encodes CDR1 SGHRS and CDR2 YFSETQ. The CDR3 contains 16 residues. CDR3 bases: TGCGCCAGCAGCTTGCTAGCGGGAGGGTTTTACAATGAGCAGTTCTTC. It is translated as CASSLLAGGFYNEQFF.

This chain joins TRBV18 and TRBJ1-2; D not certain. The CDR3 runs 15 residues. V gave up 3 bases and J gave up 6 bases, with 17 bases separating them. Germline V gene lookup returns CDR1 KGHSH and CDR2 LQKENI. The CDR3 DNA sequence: TGTGCCAGCTCACCCTTGAGGGTCCCCGAAGATGGCTACACCTTC. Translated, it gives CASSPLRVPEDGYTF.

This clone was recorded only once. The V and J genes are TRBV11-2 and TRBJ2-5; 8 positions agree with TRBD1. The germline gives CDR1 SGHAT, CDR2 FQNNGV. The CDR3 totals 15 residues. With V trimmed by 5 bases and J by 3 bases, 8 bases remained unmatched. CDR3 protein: CASSRQGSGKETQYF. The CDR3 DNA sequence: TGTGCCAGCAGCAGACAGGGGTCGGGAAAAGAGACCCAGTACTTC.

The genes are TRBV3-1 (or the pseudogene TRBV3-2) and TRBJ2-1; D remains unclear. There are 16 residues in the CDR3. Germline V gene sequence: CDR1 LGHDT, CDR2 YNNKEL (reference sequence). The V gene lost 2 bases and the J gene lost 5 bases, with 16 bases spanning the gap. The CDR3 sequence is CASSQMKTTYNNEQFF. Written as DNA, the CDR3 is TGTGCCAGCAGCCAAATGAAAACTACCTATAACAATGAGCAGTTCTTC.

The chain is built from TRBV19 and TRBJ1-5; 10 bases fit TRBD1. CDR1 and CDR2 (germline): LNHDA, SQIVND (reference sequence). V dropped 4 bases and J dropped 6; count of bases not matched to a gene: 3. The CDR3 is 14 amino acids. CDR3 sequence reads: CASSTGTGVQPQHF. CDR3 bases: TGTGCCAGTAGTACCGGGACAGGGGTTCAGCCCCAGCATTTT.

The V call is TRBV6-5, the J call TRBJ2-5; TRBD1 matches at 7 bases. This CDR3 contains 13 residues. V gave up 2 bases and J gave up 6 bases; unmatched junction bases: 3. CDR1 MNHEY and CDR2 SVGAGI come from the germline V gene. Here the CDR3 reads CASSYLQGQTQYF. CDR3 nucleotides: TGTGCCAGCAGTTACCTACAGGGGCAGACCCAGTACTTC.

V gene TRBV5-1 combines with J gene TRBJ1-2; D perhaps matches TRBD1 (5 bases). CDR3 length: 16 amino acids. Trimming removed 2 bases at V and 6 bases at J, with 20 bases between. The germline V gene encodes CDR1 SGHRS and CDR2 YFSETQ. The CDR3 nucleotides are TGCGCCAGCAGCTTAGAACCTCCCTTAGGGGATCATGGCTACACCTTC. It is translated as CASSLEPPLGDHGYTF.

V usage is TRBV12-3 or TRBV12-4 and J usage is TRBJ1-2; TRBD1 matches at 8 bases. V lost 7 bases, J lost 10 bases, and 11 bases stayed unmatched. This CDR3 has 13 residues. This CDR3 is CASTLTGATSYTF. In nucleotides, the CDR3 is TGTGCCAGCACCCTGACAGGGGCAACCTCCTACACCTTC.

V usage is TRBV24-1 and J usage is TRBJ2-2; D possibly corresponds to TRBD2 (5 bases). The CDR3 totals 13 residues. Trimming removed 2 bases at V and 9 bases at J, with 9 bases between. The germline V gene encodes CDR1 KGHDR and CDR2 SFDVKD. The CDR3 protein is CATSDSGNRELFF. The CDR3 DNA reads TGTGCCACCAGTGATTCCGGGAACCGGGAGCTGTTTTTT.

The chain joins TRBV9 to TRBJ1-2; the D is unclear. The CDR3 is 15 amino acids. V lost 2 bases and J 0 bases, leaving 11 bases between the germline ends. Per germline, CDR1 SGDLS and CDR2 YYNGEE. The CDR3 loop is CASSVVATSNYGYTF. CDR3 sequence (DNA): TGTGCCAGCAGCGTTGTTGCGACTTCTAACTATGGCTACACCTTC.

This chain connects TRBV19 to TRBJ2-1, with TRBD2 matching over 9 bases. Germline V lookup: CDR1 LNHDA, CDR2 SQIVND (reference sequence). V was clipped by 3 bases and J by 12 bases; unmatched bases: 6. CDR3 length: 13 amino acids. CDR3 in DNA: TGTGCCAGTAGTATCTTAGCGGGAGAGGGGCAGTTCTTC. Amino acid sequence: CASSILAGEGQFF.

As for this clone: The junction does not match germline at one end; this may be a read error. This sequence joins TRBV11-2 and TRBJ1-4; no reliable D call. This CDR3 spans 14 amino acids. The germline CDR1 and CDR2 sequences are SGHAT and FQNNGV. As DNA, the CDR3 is TGTGCCAGCAGTTTAGAGTTCTCTAATGAAAAACTGTTTTTT. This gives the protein CASSLEFSNEKLFF.

This CDR3 is CSASGQNVQPQHF. Written as DNA, the CDR3 is TGCAGTGCTAGTGGACAGAATGTACAGCCCCAGCATTTT. The chain links TRBV20-1 to TRBJ1-5, with a tentative D call TRBD1 (6 bases). The V end lost 3 bases, the J end lost 7 bases, and 13 bases lay between the germline ends. Germline CDR1 is DFQATT and CDR2 is SNEGSKA (reference sequence). This CDR3 is built from 13 residues.

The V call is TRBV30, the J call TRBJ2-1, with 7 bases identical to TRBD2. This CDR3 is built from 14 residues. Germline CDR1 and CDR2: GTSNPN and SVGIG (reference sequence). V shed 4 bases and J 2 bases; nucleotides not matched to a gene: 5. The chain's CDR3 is CAWKGLAAYNEQFF. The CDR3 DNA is TGTGCCTGGAAAGGGCTAGCGGCCTACAATGAGCAGTTCTTC.

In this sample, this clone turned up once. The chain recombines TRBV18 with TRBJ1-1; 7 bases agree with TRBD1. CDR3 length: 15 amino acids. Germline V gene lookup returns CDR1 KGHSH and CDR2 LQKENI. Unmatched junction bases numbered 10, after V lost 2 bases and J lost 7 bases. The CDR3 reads CASSPVSRQGGEAFF. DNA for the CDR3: TGTGCCAGCTCACCAGTATCGAGACAGGGTGGTGAAGCTTTCTTT. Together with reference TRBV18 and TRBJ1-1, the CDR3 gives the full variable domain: NAGVMQNPRHLVRRRGQEARLRCSPMKGHSHVYWYRQLPEEGLKFMVYLQKENIIDESGMPKERFSAEFPKEGPSILRIQQVVRGDSAAYFCASSPVSRQGGEAFFGQGTRLTVV.

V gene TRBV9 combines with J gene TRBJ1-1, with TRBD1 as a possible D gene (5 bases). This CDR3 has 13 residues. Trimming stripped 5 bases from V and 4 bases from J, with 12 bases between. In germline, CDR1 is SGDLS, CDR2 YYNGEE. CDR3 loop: CASSGRVSTEAFF. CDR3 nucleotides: TGTGCCAGCAGTGGCAGGGTCTCCACTGAAGCTTTCTTT. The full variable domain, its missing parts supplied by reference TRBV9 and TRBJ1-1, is DSGVTQTPKHLITATGQRVTLRCSPRSGDLSVYWYQQSLDQGLQFLIQYYNGEERAKGNILERFSAQQFPDLHSELNLSSLELGDSALYFCASSGRVSTEAFFGQGTRLTVV.

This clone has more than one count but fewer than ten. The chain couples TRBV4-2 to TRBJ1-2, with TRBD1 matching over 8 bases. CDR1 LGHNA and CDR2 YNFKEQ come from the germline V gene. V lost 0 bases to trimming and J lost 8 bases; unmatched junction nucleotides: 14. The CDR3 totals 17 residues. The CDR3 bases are TGTGCCAGCAGCCAAGATGGCCGGCTGGACAGGGCCGGGGGCTACACCTTC. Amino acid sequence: CASSQDGRLDRAGGYTF.

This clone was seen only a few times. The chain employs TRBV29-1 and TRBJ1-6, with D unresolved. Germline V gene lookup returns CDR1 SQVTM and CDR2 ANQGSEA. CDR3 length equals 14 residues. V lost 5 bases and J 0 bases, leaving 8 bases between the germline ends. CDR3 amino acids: CSVKESSYNSPLHF. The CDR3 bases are TGCAGCGTTAAGGAGAGCTCCTATAATTCACCCCTCCACTTT.

The chain's CDR3 is CAWSVGGGGYTF. CDR3 nucleotide sequence: TGTGCCTGGAGTGTCGGGGGGGGAGGCTACACCTTC. V is TRBV30 and J is TRBJ1-2, with a tentative D call TRBD1 (5 bases). This CDR3 contains 12 residues. The V end lost 0 bases, the J end lost 8 bases, and 10 bases lay between the germline ends. CDR1 GTSNPN and CDR2 SVGIG come from the germline V gene (reference sequence).

CDR3 residues: CASSDQGDTQYF. The DNA for the CDR3 is TGTGCCAGTAGTGACCAGGGGGATACGCAGTATTTT. The rearrangement links TRBV19 to TRBJ2-3; D possibly corresponds to TRBD1 (6 bases). From germline, CDR1 is LNHDA and CDR2 SQIVND (reference sequence). This CDR3 spans 12 amino acids. The ends were cut back, 5 bases at V and 6 bases at J, with 9 bases in the middle.

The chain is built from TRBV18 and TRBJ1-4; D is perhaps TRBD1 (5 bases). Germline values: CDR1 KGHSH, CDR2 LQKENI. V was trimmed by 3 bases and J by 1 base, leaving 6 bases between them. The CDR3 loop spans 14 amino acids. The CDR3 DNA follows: TGTGCCAGCTCACCCGGGGGAACTAATGAAAAACTGTTTTTT. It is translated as CASSPGGTNEKLFF.